The T cell receptor beta chain under discussion was sequenced for a study of T cell responses to AZD1222 COVID-19 vaccine. Some clones are missing from TCRdb's copy, which holds only in-frame ones; the method was immunoSEQ multiplex PCR. The sample has 100,000 to 150,000 clones, roughly 89% seen once. Study-wide results and limits: White British donors predominated, females outnumbered males, and clonal diversity was possibly underestimated. Regions 160-218 and 743-854 held dominance among vaccine-associated CD4 TCRs, which spanned spike. Researchers took repertoire samples only after the peak T cell response had come.

V was shortened by 7 bases and J by 0 bases, with 7 bases between the two germline ends. The CDR3 has 13 amino acids. CDR1 SNHLY and CDR2 FYNNEI come from the germline V gene. In regard to this clone: Antigen specificity is unknown.

Specimen: peripheral blood, collected on day 0 of MenACWY control vaccination. V is TRBV2 and J is TRBJ1-3; no clear D. The source of this sequence is an adult in good health. The CDR3 region has the DNA TGTGCCAGCACCTGGGGCTCTGGAAACACCATATATTTT. Translated: CASTWGSGNTIYF.